The present entry profiles one T cell receptor beta chain with its context. No cognate antigen has been identified for it. No base quality information exists; no much larger clone differs at one position. The cohort consisted of some 730 healthy bone marrow donors. All cohort members were sampled while nominally healthy, although unrecorded immune exposures were likely present. The donor was CMV seropositive and belonged to the group of 250 to 350 seropositive cohort members. Every donor gave a peripheral blood sample, and the peripheral blood mononuclear cells from that sample were used for TCR beta sequencing. Genomic DNA was extracted from the blood cell samples with the Qiagen DNeasy Blood Extraction Kit. These data originate in a study of cytomegalovirus exposure and HLA in healthy donors (dated by TCRdb to about 2017). About the study as a whole: According to an earlier analysis of several hundred of the donors, 150 million to 200 million T cells yielded 117 million unique TCR beta sequences and roughly 280 Gb of sequence data. A later genetic analysis took genome-wide SNP genotypes for about 60% of the roughly 670 donors and used that subset as a discovery cohort. Because of strong linkage in the cohort, five DR-DQ haplotypes were treated as single units for association and clustering. The study profiled the T cell repertoires of approximately 700 subjects by immunosequencing and related them to cytomegalovirus serostatus. Rather than drawing on any new phenotypic data, the later analysis identified candidate immune exposures from TCR beta sequences and the way those sequences occurred across donors. The study was designed to test whether signatures of past pathogen exposure could be identified by cataloging public T cell receptors. Among almost 400 genotyped donors of the cohort, an average of 235,054 unique TCR beta nucleotide sequences were sequenced per donor, approximately 20% of them non-productive. An early release covering 500 to 750 HLA-typed donors comprised about 310 gigabases of sequencing data and around 85 million unique TCR sequences. Typing coverage differed by locus: A, B, C, DRB1 and DQB1 were typed in about 629-640 donors, DQA1 in roughly 510, DPA1 in approximately 610, and DPB1 in just under 480. All discovery cohort repertoires had been generated using a single sequencing platform. An earlier analysis of approximately 580 of the donors used high-throughput TCR beta sequencing to judge whether each TCR beta V gene segment behaved as functional or pseudogenic. A separate validation cohort of roughly 130 different subjects was used in addition to the roughly 670-subject first cohort. The genetic ancestry cluster associated with self-reported Caucasian donors included around 76% of the approximately 400 genotyped donors. To predict cytomegalovirus infection status, the study combined high-throughput TCR immunosequencing, statistical association of individual TCRs with disease status, and machine learning. HLA typing included class I and class II loci at four-digit resolution. A later analysis re-examined previously published TCR beta repertoires from more than 650 donors and added high-resolution HLA genotyping to investigate patterns of TCR occurrence. Donor age, sex, ethnicity and CMV serostatus were collected together with the repertoire data.

The V end gives up 4 bases and the J end 4 bases, leaving 9 bases in the junction not matched to a gene. The CDR3 measures 15 amino acids from cysteine to phenylalanine. The read is trimmed to its CDR3 DNA, 45 bases read in frame from base 1. The germline V gene yields SQVTM for CDR1 and ANQGSEA for CDR2. What the work shows at the level of the full study, not this receptor alone: While some public TCRs were present in many individuals, most TCR sequences turned up only very rarely across donors. The classifier was reported to diagnose cytomegalovirus status with high specificity and sensitivity in both the original cohort and the validation cohort. Strong co-occurrence of HLA alleles, especially DR and DQ, made assigning TCR associations to individual alleles difficult. In a later genetic analysis, fewer N-insertions in productive TCRs were reported among donors in an Asian-associated ancestry cluster than the 666-donor mean. In a later analysis, several top co-occurrence clusters were reported to appear linked to parvovirus B19, influenza, CMV and Epstein-Barr virus. In the study, around 160 TCR beta chains were listed as associated with cytomegalovirus. CMV serostatus was the only immune exposure information available for the cohort. A further reported finding was that TCR beta sequences accurately predicted the HLA-A and HLA-B alleles for most subjects in the first cohort. Around 16 rarely observed V segments, including chromosome 9 orphons, were excluded from the earlier analysis of approximately 500 of the donors because counts were too low. Compared with equally common non-associated chains, HLA-associated TCR beta chains in a later analysis were more clonally expanded and had lower generation probabilities. This cohort had only TCR beta chains sequenced, and the lack of alpha or paired-chain data limited which features could be detected. HLA typing was unavailable for some donors at each locus, so association tests used only the typed subset. A cluster of highly shared sequence variants was judged likely to represent a technical artifact of the sequencing pipeline. In an earlier analysis of about 600 of the donors, most TCR beta V segments appeared in productive rearrangements about 87% or about 30% of the time, broadly matching IMGT annotations. A later analysis associated 16,951 TCR beta sequences with specific HLA alleles at a false discovery rate of 0.05. Linkage disequilibrium might explain the correlated functional status among segregating V segments, but an unknown experimental factor could not be excluded. Because the 87-base-pair reads could not distinguish some IMGT-functional V segments, including TRBV6-2 and TRBV6-3, those segments were excluded. In a later analysis, TCR association rates were found to vary across HLA loci, with the most associated TCRs seen for DRB1 alleles and the fewest for HLA-C alleles. Most CMV-associated TCR beta chains appeared to be HLA-restricted in a later analysis, and the HLA associations seemed to be driven largely by CMV exposure. In a later genetic analysis, a missense DCLRE1C variant was associated with V-gene and J-gene trimming of TCR beta chains, and the association was replicated in an independent cohort. Roughly uniform sequencing depth across donors was assumed in presence/absence analyses, although this assumption may not hold. In vitro tests confirmed that a few of the cytomegalovirus-associated TCR beta chains recognize cytomegalovirus antigens. It was suggested by the authors that the approach could potentially be generalized to other disease states and immunological phenotypes.

Library preparation employed the immunoSEQ multiplex PCR assay. The multiplex PCR relied on a mix of 60 forward primers for TCR Vbeta segments and 13 reverse primers for TCR Jbeta segments. A multiplex PCR assay on genomic DNA amplified the CDR3 region of rearranged TCR beta genes. The amplified TCR beta libraries were sequenced on the Illumina HiSeq System as 87-base-pair reads. Turning to the authors' computational methods: In a later analysis, around 80 million unique TCR beta chains were counted across the 650 to 750 repertoires, and about 10 million of these chains were shared by at least two donors. A nearest-neighbor algorithm error-corrected the raw reads and collapsed the reads into unique sequences, merging closely related sequences to remove PCR and sequencing errors. V, D and J gene segments were assigned by aligning CDR3 sequences to IMGT reference sequences. For a sequence to be retained, at least a six-nucleotide match to both a V gene segment and a J gene segment was required. A rearrangement was called productive if the CDR3 had no stop codons and remained in frame with V and J, and every other rearrangement was called non-productive. CDR3 was defined by IMGT convention, running from the second conserved V-encoded cysteine to the conserved J-encoded phenylalanine. The earlier analysis of 550 to 650 of the donors excluded any sequence lacking an unambiguous match to a single V gene segment. In an earlier analysis of roughly 500 of the donors, V segments were called functional above 56.7% productive rearrangements and were called segregating when the between-donor standard deviation exceeded 5%. A statistical classification framework was built for diagnosing cytomegalovirus status from the catalog of TCR beta chain sequences. In a later analysis, TCR nucleotide sequences were compared against IMGT/GENE-DB human TR gene sequences so that V and J genes could be assigned. A later analysis assigned CDR3 sequences and most-parsimonious VDJ recombination scenarios with the TCRdist pipeline. In a later analysis, every TCR beta chain was defined by the combination of its CDR3 amino acid sequence and its V-gene family, and reads without a unique V-gene family were dropped. A later analysis removed nearly 600 highly shared, low-generation-probability nucleotide sequences to deal with suspected cross-contamination and a sequencing artifact. A later analysis calculated a clonal expansion index for each public chain from normalized within-repertoire ranks of inferred template counts. In a later analysis, generation probabilities were computed with a VDJ recombination model fitted to out-of-frame rearrangements, and the resulting probabilities were checked against IGoR. In a later analysis, TCR-TCR, TCR-HLA and TCR-CMV co-occurrence was scored with hypergeometric tests, and a repertoire-size bias correction was applied to TCR pairs. A later analysis estimated false discovery rates by permuting HLA or CMV assignments 20 times. In a later analysis, co-occurring TCRs were grouped using DBSCAN, with TCRdist sequence similarity added in when clustering inside HLA-allele-positive subsets. Repertoires with fewer than 30,000 or more than 120,000 public chains were left out of co-occurrence clustering, as were four to six repertoires with anomalous nucleotide sharing. Entries here come from immuneACCESS through TCRdb and include only in-frame sequences with V and J called. Some clones fail to appear in such tables; in the studies checked, an unresolved V gene covers under half of the shortfall, and the cause of the remainder is unknown. D and trimming were read from the DNA, whereas the V and J calls and clone size are those reported in that table. This sample lists about 82,000 clones; about 79% were detected once. The leading ten clones occupy 15% to 20% of the sample.

The chain was built from TRBV29-1 and TRBJ2-7, and 11 junction bases match TRBD2. Sample: PBMCs. The TCR originated in a man between 65 and 80 years old in good health and CMV-seropositive. The CDR3 has the sequence CSVGPRLAGRYEQYF. The DNA sequence is TGCAGCGTTGGGCCCAGACTAGCGGGACGGTACGAGCAGTACTTC.